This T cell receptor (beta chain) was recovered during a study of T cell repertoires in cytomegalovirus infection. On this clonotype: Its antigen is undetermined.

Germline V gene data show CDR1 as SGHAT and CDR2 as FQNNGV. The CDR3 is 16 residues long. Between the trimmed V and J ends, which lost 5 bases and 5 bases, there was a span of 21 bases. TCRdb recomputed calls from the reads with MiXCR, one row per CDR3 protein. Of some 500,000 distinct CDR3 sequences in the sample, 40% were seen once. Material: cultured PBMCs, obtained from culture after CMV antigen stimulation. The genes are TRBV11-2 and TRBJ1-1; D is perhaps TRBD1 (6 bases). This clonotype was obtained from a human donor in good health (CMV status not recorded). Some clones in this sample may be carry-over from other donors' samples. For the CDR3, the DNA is TGTGCCAGCAGCGCCCGGGGGCAGGGGTTGGAAACTGAAGCTTTCTTT. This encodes CASSARGQGLETEAFF. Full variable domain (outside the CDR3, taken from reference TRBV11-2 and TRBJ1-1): EAGVAQSPRYKIIEKRQSVAFWCNPISGHATLYWYQQILGQGPKLLIQFQNNGVVDDSQLPKDRFSAERLKGVDSTLKIQPAKLEDSAVYLCASSARGQGLETEAFFGQGTRLTVV.